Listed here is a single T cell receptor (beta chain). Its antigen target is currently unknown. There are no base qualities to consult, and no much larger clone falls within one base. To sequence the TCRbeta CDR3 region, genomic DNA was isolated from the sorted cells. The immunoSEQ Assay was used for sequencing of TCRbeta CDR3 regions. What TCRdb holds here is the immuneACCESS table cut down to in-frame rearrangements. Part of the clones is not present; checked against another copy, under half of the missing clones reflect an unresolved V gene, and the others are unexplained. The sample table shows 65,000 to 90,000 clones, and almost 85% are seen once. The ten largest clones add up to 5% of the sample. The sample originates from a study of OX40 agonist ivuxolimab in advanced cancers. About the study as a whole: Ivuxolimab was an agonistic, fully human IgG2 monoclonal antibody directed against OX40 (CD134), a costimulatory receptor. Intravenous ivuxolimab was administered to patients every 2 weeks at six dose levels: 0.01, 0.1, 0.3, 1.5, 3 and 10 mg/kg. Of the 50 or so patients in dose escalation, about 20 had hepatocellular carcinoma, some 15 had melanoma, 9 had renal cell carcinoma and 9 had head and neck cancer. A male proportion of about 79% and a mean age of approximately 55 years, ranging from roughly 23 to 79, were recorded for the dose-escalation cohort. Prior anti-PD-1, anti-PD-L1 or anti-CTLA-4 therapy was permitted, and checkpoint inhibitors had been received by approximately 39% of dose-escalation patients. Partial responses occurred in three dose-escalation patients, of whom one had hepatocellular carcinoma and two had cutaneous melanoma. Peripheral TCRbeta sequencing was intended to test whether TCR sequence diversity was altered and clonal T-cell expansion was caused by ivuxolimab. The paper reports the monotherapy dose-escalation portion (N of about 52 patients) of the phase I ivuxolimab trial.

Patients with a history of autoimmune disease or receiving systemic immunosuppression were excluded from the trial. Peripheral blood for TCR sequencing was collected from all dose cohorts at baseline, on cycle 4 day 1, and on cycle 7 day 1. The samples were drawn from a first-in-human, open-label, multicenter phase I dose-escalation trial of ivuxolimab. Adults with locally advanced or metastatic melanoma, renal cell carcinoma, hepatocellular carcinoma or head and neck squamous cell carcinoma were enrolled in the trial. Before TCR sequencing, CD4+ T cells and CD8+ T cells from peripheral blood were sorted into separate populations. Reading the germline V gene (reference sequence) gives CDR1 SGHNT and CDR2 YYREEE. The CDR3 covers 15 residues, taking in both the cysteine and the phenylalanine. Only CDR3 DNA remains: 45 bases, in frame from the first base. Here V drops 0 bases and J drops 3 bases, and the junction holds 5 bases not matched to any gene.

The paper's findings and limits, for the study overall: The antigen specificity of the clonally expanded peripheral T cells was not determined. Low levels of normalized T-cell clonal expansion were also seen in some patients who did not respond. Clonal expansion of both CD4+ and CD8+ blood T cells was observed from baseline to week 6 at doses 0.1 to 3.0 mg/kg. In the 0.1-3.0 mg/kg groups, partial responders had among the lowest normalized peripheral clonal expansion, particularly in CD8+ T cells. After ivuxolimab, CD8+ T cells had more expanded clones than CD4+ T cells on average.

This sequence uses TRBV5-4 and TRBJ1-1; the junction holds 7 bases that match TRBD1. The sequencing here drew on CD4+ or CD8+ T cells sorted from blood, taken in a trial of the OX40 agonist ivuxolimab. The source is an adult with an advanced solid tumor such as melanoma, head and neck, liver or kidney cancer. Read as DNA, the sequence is TGTGCCAGCAGCTTGGGGGCAGGGGGGTACACTGAAGCTTTCTTT. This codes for CASSLGAGGYTEAFF.